This is a list of T cell receptor beta chains from one sample in a study of immune evolution from preneoplasia to lung adenocarcinoma. Sequencing used immunoSEQ multiplex PCR; TCRdb keeps in-frame clones, though not all of them. The repertoire holds 14,000 or so clones, with 85% as singletons. Sequencing input: FFPE lung adenocarcinoma in situ tissue. The receptor set was obtained from an older donor with lung adenocarcinoma. Both conserved end residues are part of each CDR3. The order of the fields is D gene, J gene, V gene, clone size, CDR3 DNA, CDR3 protein. D genes are given only for firm matches. Clone sizes are given selectively: once, few, many, or a class where the clone is expanded.

>-|TRBJ2-2|TRBV19|-
TGTGCCAGTACCCTCCCACGGGCAGGGGCCGGGGAGCTGTTTTTT
CASTLPRAGAGELFF
>TRBD1|TRBJ2-7|TRBV7-6|-
TGTGCCAGCAGCTTCGGACAGGGCGAGCAGTACTTC
CASSFGQGEQYF
>-|TRBJ1-1|TRBV7-3|once
TGTGCCAGCAGCTTAAGGGGGTCGGGGGACACTGAAGCTTTCTTT
CASSLRGSGDTEAFF
>-|TRBJ1-2|TRBV4-2|-
TGTGCCAGCAGCCAAGAGAAAGGGACTAACTATGGCTACACCTTC
CASSQEKGTNYGYTF
>-|TRBJ2-3|TRBV29-1|-
TGCAGCGTTGAAGGGGACCTTTCCACAGATACGCAGTATTTT
CSVEGDLSTDTQYF
>-|TRBJ1-4|TRBV15|few
TGTGCCACCAGCAGACCCAGGGCCGAAAAACTGTTTTTT
CATSRPRAEKLFF
>-|TRBJ2-5|TRBV19|-
TGTGCCAGTAGGGATAACGGGAAGGGTCGAAAGACCCAGTACTTC
CASRDNGKGRKTQYF
>-|TRBJ2-3|TRBV9|-
TGTGCCAGCAGCCCCCAAGGGGGAAGGGAAGGAGATACGCAGTATTTT
CASSPQGGREGDTQYF
>TRBD1|TRBJ1-3|TRBV7-2|once
TGTGCCAGCAGCTCAAAACAGGGGTTGGGAAACACCATATATTTT
CASSSKQGLGNTIYF
>-|TRBJ1-1|TRBV27|-
TGTGCCAGCAGACGACACGGGGGCACTGAAGCTTTCTTT
CASRRHGGTEAFF
>-|TRBJ2-3|TRBV6-6|-
TGTGCCAGCCGATCTAGCACAGATACGCAGTATTTT
CASRSSTDTQYF
>TRBD2|TRBJ2-6|TRBV4-2|-
TGTGCCAGCAGCCATCCCCTAGCGGGAGGTTTGGCTGGGGCCAACGTCCTGACTTTC
CASSHPLAGGLAGANVLTF
>-|TRBJ2-1|TRBV6-5|-
TGTGCCAGCAGGAGGCGGATGTCGAGTGGCGATGAGCAGTTCTTC
CASRRRMSSGDEQFF
>-|TRBJ1-4|TRBV19|-
TGTGCCAGTTCCCAGGGAACTAATGAAAAACTGTTTTTT
CASSQGTNEKLFF
>TRBD1|TRBJ1-1|TRBV20-1|-
TGCAGTGCTCAGGGGGCGCCTGAAGCTTTCTTT
CSAQGAPEAFF
>-|TRBJ1-4|TRBV11-1|-
TGTGCCACCTCGGATTCAACTAATGAAAAACTGTTTTTT
CATSDSTNEKLFF
>TRBD1|TRBJ1-2|TRBV29-1|-
TGCAGCGTCCCTGTTAGTGGACAGGGGGTGTGGGGCTACACCTTC
CSVPVSGQGVWGYTF
>-|TRBJ1-3|TRBV15|few
TGTGCCACCAGCAGAGATCTTGGGGGGGGAAGCTCTGGAAACACCATATATTTT
CATSRDLGGGSSGNTIYF
>TRBD1|TRBJ1-2|TRBV28|-
TGTGCCAGCAGTTTACTTGACAGGGGGGGTGGCTACACCTTC
CASSLLDRGGGYTF
>-|TRBJ2-7|TRBV11-2|-
TGTGCCAGCACCGAACAGCCCTCAGAGTACGAGCAGTACTTC
CASTEQPSEYEQYF
>-|TRBJ1-2|TRBV23-1|-
TGCGCCAGCAGTCCTACTTGTCAGCATGACTATGGCTACACCTTC
CASSPTCQHDYGYTF
>TRBD2|TRBJ2-1|TRBV13|-
TGTGCCAGCAGCGGACTAGCGGGAAGCTCCTACAATGAGCAGTTCTTC
CASSGLAGSSYNEQFF
>-|TRBJ2-4|TRBV10-1|-
TGCGCCAGCAGTGAGGGCGGAGAAGGAAACATTCAGTACTTC
CASSEGGEGNIQYF
>-|TRBJ2-1|TRBV6-4|-
TGTGCCAGCAGTGACTCGGTGTACAATGAGCAGTTCTTC
CASSDSVYNEQFF
>-|TRBJ2-1|TRBV2|-
TGTGCCAGCAACGCCCCCTCCTACAATGAGCAGTTCTTC
CASNAPSYNEQFF
>TRBD2|TRBJ2-2|TRBV15|-
TGTGCCACCAGCAGAGATTATCCAGGCTTCGGGAGGCCCGGGGAGCTGTTTTTT
CATSRDYPGFGRPGELFF
>-|TRBJ2-7|TRBV10-3|few
TGTGCCATCAGGGGGGGCCCGATCTCGAGGTCGGGAGAGCAGTACTTC
CAIRGGPISRSGEQYF
>TRBD1|TRBJ1-1|TRBV4-2|-
TGTGCCAGCAGCCGGGACCGGGACAGGGCGGCTGAAGCTTTCTTT
CASSRDRDRAAEAFF
>-|TRBJ1-2|TRBV28|-
TGTGCCAGCAGGAAACCACAGGGAAACTATGGCTACACCTTC
CASRKPQGNYGYTF
>-|TRBJ1-1|TRBV30|-
TGTGCCTGGAAGTGGGACACTGAAGCTTTCTTT
CAWKWDTEAFF
>-|TRBJ2-7|TRBV7-2|-
TGTGCCAGCAGCTTAGGATTAGCGTACGAGCAGTACTTC
CASSLGLAYEQYF
>-|TRBJ1-2|TRBV29-1|-
TGCAGCGTTGACGAGTTGGGCTACACCTTC
CSVDELGYTF
>-|TRBJ1-2|TRBV28|-
TGTGCCAGCAGCGCAGGACTGGGTCAGGGTTCTAACTATGGCTACACCTTC
CASSAGLGQGSNYGYTF
>TRBD1|TRBJ2-7|TRBV28|-
TGTGCCAGCAGATACCGGGACAGGGCCTACGAGCAGTACTTC
CASRYRDRAYEQYF